Included here is one T cell receptor (beta chain) sequence, with context. What it recognizes is unknown. The use of genomic DNA as template underpinned the TCR beta VDJ and CDR3 profiling. TCRdb itself ran the reads through MiXCR, one entry per CDR3 protein. The sample records around 430,000 distinct CDR3 sequences, about a third being singletons. The CDR3 has 17 amino acids. Between the trimmed V and J ends, which lost 5 bases and 6 bases, there was a span of 20 bases. CDR1 and CDR2 from the germline V gene are SNHLY and FYNNEI. The data derive from a study of CD8+CD57+ T cells in acquired aplastic anemia. Study-level information: The average for DNA from sorted CD4+ and CD8+ cells was 3.2 ug. Whole-study results and caveats: Significant differences in CD8+ Simpson's diversity were not observed between patients and controls. Found in both controls and patients were around 29 CD8+ CDR3 sequences.

Patients chosen for sequencing had CD8+CD57+ cells that had expanded, as shown by flow cytometry. This chain links TRBV2 with TRBJ1-6, with D perhaps matching TRBD1 (6 bases). The source material was sorted CD4+, CD8+, or CD8+CD57+ T cells (not recorded which) from PBMCs. This clonotype was sampled from a human donor with aplastic anemia. The CDR3 loop is CASSPNTGYGINSPLHF. The CDR3 DNA sequence: TGTGCCAGCAGTCCGAATACAGGGTACGGAATTAATTCACCCCTCCACTTT.